The clone carrying this T cell receptor (beta chain) has only one observation. The entry originates in a study of blood T cell repertoires in COVID-19. Study-level background: Some COVID-19 samples were acute and others convalescent; all came from the United States, Italy and Spain. The cDNA or gDNA used as material had been derived from T cells, B-cell-depleted T cells, or PBMCs.

Unmatched junction bases numbered 4, after V lost 5 bases and J lost 5 bases. CDR3 size: 13 residues. Source study methods: By means of reference gene primer amplification, nucleated cell counts were estimated. Profiling relied on immunoSEQ multiplex PCR, and the TCRdb table lists in-frame clones only, not all of them. D and trimming come from the DNA, and the V and J calls and clone size come from that table. The sample has a few hundred thousand clones, about 87% seen once. The chain recombines TRBV12-3 or TRBV12-4 with TRBJ2-5; 8 nucleotides agree with TRBD1. Sequencing was performed on peripheral blood. The TCR sequence derives from a woman in her 50s who had recovered from COVID-19. The CDR3 coding sequence is TGTGCCAGCAGTAAGACAGGGGTGGAGACCCAGTACTTC. Translated, it gives CASSKTGVETQYF.